This T cell receptor (beta chain) was recorded in a study of cytomegalovirus exposure and HLA in healthy donors. At the level of the study: In an earlier analysis, around 120 million unique TCR beta sequences were found from 150 million to 200 million T cells.

The V segment lost 3 bases and the J segment 5 bases; nucleotides outside the gene matches: 2. Looked up from germline, CDR1 is LNHDA and CDR2 is SQIVND (reference sequence). The CDR3 covers 14 residues. Researchers ran the PCR with 60 Vbeta and 13 Jbeta primers. The table came from immunoSEQ multiplex PCR; TCRdb's copy has only in-frame clones and leaves some out. Altogether 65,000 to 95,000 clones are present, around 81% being singletons, with the ten largest covering 4.5% to 7%. The TCR was taken from a male donor in good health and CMV-seropositive. The chain is built from TRBV19 and TRBJ2-7; 12 bases map to TRBD1. Sequences were obtained from PBMCs. The CDR3 DNA is TGTGCCAGTAGTATGGGACAGGGGGCAAACGAGCAGTACTTC. Its translation is CASSMGQGANEQYF.